These T cell receptor beta chains were read from a single sample in a study of blood T cell repertoires in COVID-19. The data were produced by immunoSEQ multiplex PCR, yet TCRdb's version contains in-frame clones alone and is incomplete. The table shows under 300,000 clones, with 88% occurring only once. Material for sequencing was PBMCs or T cells enriched from blood (not recorded which). These receptor sequences come from a woman in her fifties or sixties who had recovered from COVID-19. Both conserved end residues are part of each CDR3. D genes are given only for firm matches.

V	J	D	CDR3
TRBV5-4	TRBJ2-3	TRBD2	CASSFPGLAGEGTDTQYF
TRBV5-5	TRBJ1-4	-	CASSFSTTATNEKLFF
TRBV10-3	TRBJ1-5	TRBD1	CAIGGTGGNQPQHF
TRBV28	TRBJ1-1	-	CASSLLFTEAFF
TRBV7-2	TRBJ1-3	TRBD1	CASSLRTGAGNTIYF
TRBV11-3	TRBJ2-1	TRBD1	CASSRDRVKNEQFF
TRBV7-9	TRBJ2-7	-	CASSLDLTRLPYEQYF
TRBV5-1	TRBJ2-7	TRBD2	CASSFTETSGRLRYF
TRBV27	TRBJ2-1	-	CASSRWEEGNEQFF
TRBV29-1	TRBJ2-7	-	CSVADIPYEQYF
TRBV28	TRBJ1-5	-	CASSSPRGGNQPQHF
TRBV2	TRBJ2-7	TRBD1	CASSSTGGGGYEQYF
TRBV2	TRBJ2-5	-	CASGLGQETQYF
TRBV2	TRBJ1-6	TRBD1	CASSDHRGSVPLHF
TRBV15	TRBJ1-5	-	CATSRGGTQQPQHF
TRBV6-2/TRBV6-3	TRBJ2-7	-	CASSPRKGSSYEQYF
TRBV29-1	TRBJ2-7	TRBD1	CSVIWGGQGTEQYF
TRBV28	TRBJ1-3	-	CASSPRGSGNTIYF
TRBV6-2/TRBV6-3	TRBJ2-2	TRBD1	CASSYPGQGNPGELFF
TRBV7-9	TRBJ2-1	TRBD1	CASFGTGPAAPYNEQFF
TRBV7-2	TRBJ2-5	-	CASSLNLPGVQETQYF
TRBV10-1	TRBJ2-7	TRBD1	CASSGTGGAYEQYF
TRBV9	TRBJ1-4	TRBD1	CASSRAGTATNEKLFF
TRBV7-2	TRBJ2-1	-	CASSLGLGSYNEQFF
TRBV6-5	TRBJ2-7	-	CASQGFTNEQYF
TRBV30	TRBJ1-4	TRBD1	CAWSARQGTNEKLFF
TRBV7-9	TRBJ2-7	TRBD1	CASSLQGAGLYEQYF
TRBV7-3	TRBJ2-2	-	CASSTRPGHLTGELFF
TRBV7-7	TRBJ2-5	-	CASSPLVGQETQYF
TRBV2	TRBJ1-5	TRBD1	CASSMGQAVSNQPQHF
TRBV4-1	TRBJ2-1	TRBD1	CASSLGPGQVVNEQFF